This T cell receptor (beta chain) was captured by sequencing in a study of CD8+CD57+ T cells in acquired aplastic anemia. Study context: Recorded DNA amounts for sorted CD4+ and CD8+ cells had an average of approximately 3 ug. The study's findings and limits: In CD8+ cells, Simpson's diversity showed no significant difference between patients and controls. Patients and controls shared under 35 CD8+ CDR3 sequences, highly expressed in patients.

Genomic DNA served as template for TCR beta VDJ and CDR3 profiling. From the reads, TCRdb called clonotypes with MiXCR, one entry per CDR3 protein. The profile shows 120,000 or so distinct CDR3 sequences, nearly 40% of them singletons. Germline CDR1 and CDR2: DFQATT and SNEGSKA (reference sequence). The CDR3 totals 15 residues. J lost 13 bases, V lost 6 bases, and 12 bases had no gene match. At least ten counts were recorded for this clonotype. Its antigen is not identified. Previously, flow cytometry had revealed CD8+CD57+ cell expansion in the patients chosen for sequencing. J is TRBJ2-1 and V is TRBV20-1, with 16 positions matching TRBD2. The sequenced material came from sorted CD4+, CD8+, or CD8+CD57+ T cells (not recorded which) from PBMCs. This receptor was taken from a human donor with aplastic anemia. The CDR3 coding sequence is TGCAGTGCCGCTCCGGGACTAGCGGGGGGGCCAAGTCAGTTCTTC. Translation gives CSAAPGLAGGPSQFF.